This TCR beta chain was identified in a study of vaccination and CD4 T cells after COVID-19. A remark on this clonotype: Its antigen is currently unknown.

The time point: late sampling 161 to 241 days after vaccination in a few convalescent patients. Treatment given: roughly ten-day PBMC culture with coronavirus spike peptide pools or control peptides (ViraFEST assay). The CDR3 runs to 14 residues. V shed 10 bases and J 3 bases; nucleotides not matched to a gene: 9. Scientists ran DNA taken from cultured CD4+ T cells through the Oncomine TCR Beta short-read assay for sequencing. TCRdb independently ran MiXCR on the PCR reads; one entry per CDR3 protein. The sample holds 25,000 to 30,000 distinct CDR3 sequences, around a third seen once. This chain links TRBV12-3 or TRBV12-4 with TRBJ2-1; 7 bases match TRBD2. This TCR was recovered from a human donor who had recovered from COVID-19. Sequencing used CD4+ T cells from blood, cultured in vitro, obtained about 7 months after SARS-CoV-2 vaccination. The CDR3 region is CATAAGTDYNEQFF. CDR3 DNA sequence: TGTGCCACCGCAGCGGGAACGGACTACAATGAGCAGTTCTTC.